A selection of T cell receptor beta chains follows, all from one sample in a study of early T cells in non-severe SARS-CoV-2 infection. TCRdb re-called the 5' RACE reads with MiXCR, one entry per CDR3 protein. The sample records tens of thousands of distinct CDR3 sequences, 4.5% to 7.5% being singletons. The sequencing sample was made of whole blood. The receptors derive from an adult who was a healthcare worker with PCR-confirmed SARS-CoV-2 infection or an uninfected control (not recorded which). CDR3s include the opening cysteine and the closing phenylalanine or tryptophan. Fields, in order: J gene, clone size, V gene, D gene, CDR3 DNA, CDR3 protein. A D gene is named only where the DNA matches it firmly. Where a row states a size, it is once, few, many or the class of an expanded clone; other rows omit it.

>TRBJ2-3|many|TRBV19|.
TGTGCCAGTAGTAAGGAGGCTGGGCTCCCCACAGATACGCAGTATTTT
CASSKEAGLPTDTQYF
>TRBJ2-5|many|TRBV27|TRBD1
TGTGCCAGCAGCTCCCCGAGGACAGGGATGGAGACCCAGTACTTC
CASSSPRTGMETQYF
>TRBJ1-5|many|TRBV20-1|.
TGCAGTGCTAGAGACTCAGGGGTTTGGTACAATCAGCCCCAGCATTTT
CSARDSGVWYNQPQHF
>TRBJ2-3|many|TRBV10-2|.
TGCGCCAGTCAGCAGGGAGATACGCAGTATTTT
CASQQGDTQYF
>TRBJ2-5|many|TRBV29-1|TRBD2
TGCAGCGTCTCTCTAGCGGGGAAAGAGACCCAGTACTTC
CSVSLAGKETQYF
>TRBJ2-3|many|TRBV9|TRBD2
TGTGCCAGCAGCGTAGAGGATGCGGGGGGCACAGATACGCAGTATTTT
CASSVEDAGGTDTQYF
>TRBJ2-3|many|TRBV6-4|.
TGTGCCAGCAGTGACTCGACGGAGGCAGATACGCAGTATTTT
CASSDSTEADTQYF
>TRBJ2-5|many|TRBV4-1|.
TGCGCCAGCAGCCACGATCGGGTGCGGGCTCAAGAGACCCAGTACTTC
CASSHDRVRAQETQYF
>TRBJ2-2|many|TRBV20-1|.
TGCAGTGCTGCCGGGACCGACAACACCGGGGAGCTGTTTTTT
CSAAGTDNTGELFF
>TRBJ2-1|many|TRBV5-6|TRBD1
TGTGCCAGCAGCTACGACAGGGCCTACAATGAGCAGTTCTTC
CASSYDRAYNEQFF
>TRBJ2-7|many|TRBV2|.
TGTGCCAGCAGCGTCACGAGCTATTACGACGAGCAGTACTTC
CASSVTSYYDEQYF
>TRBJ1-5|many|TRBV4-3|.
TGCGCCAGCAGCCAATTTAGAGATGGCCAGCCCCAGCATTTT
CASSQFRDGQPQHF
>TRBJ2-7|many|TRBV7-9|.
TGTGCCAGCAGCTCACCTGGAGTATCGGAGCAGTACTTC
CASSSPGVSEQYF
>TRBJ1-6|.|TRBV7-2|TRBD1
TGTGCCAGCAGCCAGGGACAGGGGCATAATTCACCCCTCCACTTT
CASSQGQGHNSPLHF
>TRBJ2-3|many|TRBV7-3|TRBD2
TGTGCCAGCAGCTTACAAGCGGGGGGGACAGATACGCAGTATTTT
CASSLQAGGTDTQYF
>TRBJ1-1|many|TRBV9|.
TGTGCCAGCAGCGGGGGACACCCTATGAACACTGAAGCTTTCTTT
CASSGGHPMNTEAFF
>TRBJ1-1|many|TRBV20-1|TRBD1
TGCAGTGCTAGAGCGGGCCGACAGGGCGCCTTTATGAACACTGAAGCTTTCTTT
CSARAGRQGAFMNTEAFF
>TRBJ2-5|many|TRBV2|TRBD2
TGTGCCAGCGTCACTAGCGGGAGAAAAAAGACCCAGTACTTC
CASVTSGRKKTQYF
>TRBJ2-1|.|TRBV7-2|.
TGTGCCAGCAGCTTAGGCCTAGCGACCTACAATGAGCAGTTCTTC
CASSLGLATYNEQFF
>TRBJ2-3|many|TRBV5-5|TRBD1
TGTGCCAGCAGCTTGGCTGGACAGGGCCCAGATACGCAGTATTTT
CASSLAGQGPDTQYF
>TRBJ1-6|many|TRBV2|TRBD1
TGTGCCAGCAGTGCTACAGGGGACCGGGGACCCCTCCACTTT
CASSATGDRGPLHF
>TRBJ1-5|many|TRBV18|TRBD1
TGTGCCAGCTCACCCGAGGACAGGGGCAATCAGCCCCAGCATTTT
CASSPEDRGNQPQHF
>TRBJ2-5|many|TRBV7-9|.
TGTGCCAGCAGTCCGGGACAAACCTCACAAGAGACCCAGTACTTC
CASSPGQTSQETQYF
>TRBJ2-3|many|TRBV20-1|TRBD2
TGCAGTGCTCCCCGTAATCGGCGGGGGGGCCAAGATACGCAGTATTTT
CSAPRNRRGGQDTQYF
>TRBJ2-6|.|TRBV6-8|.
TGTGCCAGCAGTTACTCGGTTGGGACACCTGCTGGGGCCAACGTCCTGACTTTC
CASSYSVGTPAGANVLTF
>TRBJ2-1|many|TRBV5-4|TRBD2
TGTGCCAGCAGCCGGGGGGGCTCCTACAATGAGCAGTTCTTC
CASSRGGSYNEQFF
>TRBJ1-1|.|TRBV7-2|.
TGTGCCAGCAGCTTAGCTGTGGGAACTGAAGCTTTCTTT
CASSLAVGTEAFF